These 20 T cell receptor beta chains were sequenced from one sample in a study of T cells in Graves' hyperthyroidism and ophthalmopathy. From RNA transcripts, TCR beta CDR3 regions were amplified. Primed by the HTBI set, a first-round RT-PCR was run on the TCR CDR3. One entry per CDR3 protein results from TCRdb running MiXCR on the multiplex PCR reads. Among 250,000 to 300,000 distinct CDR3 sequences listed, roughly 15% were seen once. The material sequenced was blood. These receptor sequences come from a woman between 50 and 59 years old with Graves' hyperthyroidism that later progressed to Graves' ophthalmopathy.

The gene calls are TRBV5-1 and TRBJ2-7, with D possibly matching TRBD2 (6 bases). This CDR3 has 12 residues. V dropped 7 bases and J dropped 6 bases, with 14 bases sitting between them. Germline-derived CDR1 and CDR2 are SGHRS and YFSETQ. The CDR3, as DNA: TGCGCCAGCTCAGGACTGGAGGGCGAGCAGTACTTC. Amino acids: CASSGLEGEQYF.

There are many counts of this clonotype. The V call is TRBV9, the J call TRBJ1-2, with D unresolved. The CDR3 has 14 residues. V lost 3 bases and J 4 bases, leaving 13 bases between the germline ends. The germline V gene has CDR1 SGDLS and CDR2 YYNGEE. In DNA form, the CDR3 reads TGTGCCAGCAGCGGTGTAGTGAACTCCTATGGCTACACCTTC. Its translation is CASSGVVNSYGYTF.

This clonotype was seen more than once but under ten times. The chain combines TRBV27 with TRBJ1-2; 8 positions match TRBD1. CDR3 length: 13 residues. With 3 bases clipped from V and 6 bases from J, the junction kept 3 bases outside the gene matches. Germline V CDR1 and CDR2: MNHEY, SMNVEV (reference sequence). The CDR3 here is CASSFETGDGYTF. As DNA, the CDR3 is TGTGCCAGCAGTTTCGAGACAGGGGATGGCTACACCTTC.

This clonotype was counted at least ten times. This chain links TRBV28 with TRBJ2-1; tentative D call: TRBD1 (6 bases). The CDR3 is 13 residues long. V shed 4 bases and J shed 6 bases, with 10 bases lying between them. Germline CDR1 MDHEN, CDR2 SYDVKM. CDR3 loop: CASSSHRVNEQFF. DNA for the CDR3: TGTGCCAGCAGTTCACACAGGGTCAATGAGCAGTTCTTC.

In this sample, this clonotype turned up many times. This chain connects TRBV18 to TRBJ2-1; D possibly corresponds to TRBD2 (6 bases). Trimming took off 3 bases at V and 11 bases at J, with 11 bases between the two ends. This CDR3 region has 12 residues. CDR1 is KGHSH, CDR2 LQKENI, per germline. CDR3 loop: CASSPGGKKQFF. The CDR3 region has the DNA TGTGCCAGCTCACCCGGAGGGAAAAAGCAGTTCTTC.

This clonotype was recorded many times. The chain uses TRBV25-1 and TRBJ2-7; 9 bases fit TRBD1. The germline gives CDR1 MGHDK, CDR2 SYGVNS. V shed 4 bases and J 2 bases; nucleotides not matched to a gene: 9. This CDR3 is 16 amino acids long. DNA of the CDR3: TGTGCCAGCAGTGGGTCTTTATGGGACAGGGCCTACGAGCAGTACTTC. This codes for CASSGSLWDRAYEQYF.

Ten or more counts support this clonotype. J is TRBJ2-1 and V is TRBV28, with D possibly TRBD2 on 5 matching bases. The CDR3 loop spans 16 amino acids. Germline V CDR1 and CDR2: MDHEN, SYDVKM. Trimming pared 1 base from V and 4 bases from J, leaving 14 bases between. CDR3 in DNA: TGTGCCAGCAGTTTATTCTCCGCGGGTGGGTACAATGAGCAGTTCTTC. Translated, it gives CASSLFSAGGYNEQFF.

This clonotype was counted many times. The rearrangement joins TRBV10-3 to TRBJ2-3; 9 bases are a match to TRBD2. The trim removed 4 bases at V and 0 bases at J, leaving 5 bases unmatched. CDR1 is ENHRY, CDR2 SYGVKD, per germline. CDR3 length: 16 amino acids. In DNA, the CDR3 is TGTGCCATCAGTGGGACTAGCGCCACTAGCACAGATACGCAGTATTTT. Its translation is CAISGTSATSTDTQYF.

The chain links TRBV7-9 to TRBJ2-7; 7 bases are shared with TRBD2. The CDR3 totals 15 residues. CDR1 and CDR2 from the germline V gene are SEHNR and FQNEAQ (reference sequence). V trimming: 2 bases; J trimming: 5 bases; junction bases outside the gene matches: 9. In DNA, the CDR3 is TGTGCCAGCAGCTTATCCGGGAGGACATCGGACGAGCAGTACTTC. It codes for CASSLSGRTSDEQYF.

This clonotype was observed at least ten times. CDR3 bases: TGTGCCAGCAGTTTAAATAGCGGTAACACCGGGGAGCTGTTTTTT. Translated, it gives CASSLNSGNTGELFF. The genes are TRBV6-1 and TRBJ2-2; D may be TRBD2 (6 bases). Germline V gene sequence: CDR1 MNHNS, CDR2 SASEGT. V lost 5 bases to trimming and J lost 2 bases, with 12 bases between them. This CDR3 has 15 amino acids.

The rearrangement uses TRBV27 and TRBJ1-2; unclear D gene. In germline, CDR1 is MNHEY, CDR2 SMNVEV (reference sequence). Trimming took 7 bases from V and 6 from J, leaving 12 bases between them. CDR3 length equals 12 residues. The CDR3 DNA sequence: TGTGCCAGCAAACTCGCGGGCCATGGCTACACCTTC. The encoded protein is CASKLAGHGYTF.

In its sample, this clonotype was seen many times. The V call is TRBV11-2, the J call TRBJ2-1; TRBD1 matches at 8 bases. Trimming at V came to 1 base and at J to 0 bases, leaving 2 bases not matched to a gene. The CDR3 contains 16 residues. Per germline, CDR1 SGHAT and CDR2 FQNNGV. This CDR3 reads CASSLGTGSSYNEQFF. Here the CDR3 DNA reads TGTGCCAGCAGCTTAGGGACAGGGAGCTCCTACAATGAGCAGTTCTTC.

There are many counts of this clonotype. The chain recombines TRBV11-2 with TRBJ2-1; D is unclear. Looked up from germline, CDR1 is SGHAT and CDR2 is FQNNGV. CDR3 size: 13 residues. V lost 1 base to trimming and J lost 6 bases, with 7 bases between them. DNA of the CDR3: TGTGCCAGCAGCTTAGTAGTTAGCAATGAGCAGTTCTTC. Amino acid sequence: CASSLVVSNEQFF.

Only a few counts were recorded for this clonotype. The rearrangement links TRBV3-1 to TRBJ2-2; D may correspond to TRBD1 or TRBD2 (5 bases each). The CDR3 runs 15 residues. V lost 4 bases and J 6 bases, leaving 15 bases between the germline ends. Germline V gene lookup returns CDR1 LGHDT and CDR2 YNNKEL (reference sequence). CDR3 DNA: TGTGCCAGCAGCCTCGGGACGGGGCGGGCCGGGGAGCTGTTTTTT. This codes for CASSLGTGRAGELFF.

The table lists this clonotype with many counts. The chain links TRBV2 to TRBJ2-7, with D perhaps given as TRBD1 or TRBD2 (5 bases each). The CDR3 has 13 amino acids. V dropped 4 bases and J dropped 3 bases, with 10 bases sitting between them. Germline CDR1 is SNHLY and CDR2 is FYNNEI. CDR3 DNA sequence: TGTGCCAGCAGTGTCGTGGGACGCTACGAGCAGTACTTC. Translating it yields CASSVVGRYEQYF.

This clonotype was recorded many times. The chain uses TRBV27 and TRBJ2-7, with 10 nucleotides matching TRBD2. The CDR3 is 13 amino acids. The junction had 1 base not matched to a gene; V was cut back by 6 bases and J by 2 bases. In germline, CDR1 is MNHEY, CDR2 SMNVEV (reference sequence). The CDR3 loop reads CASSLAGAYEQYF. The CDR3 DNA sequence: TGTGCCAGCAGCCTAGCGGGAGCCTACGAGCAGTACTTC.

The genes are TRBV10-3 and TRBJ1-1, with D uncertain. The length of the CDR3 is 12 residues. V lost 5 bases to trimming and J lost 4 bases, with 8 bases between them. The germline V gene has CDR1 ENHRY and CDR2 SYGVKD. The DNA of the CDR3 is TGTGCCATCAGTTACCTGGGCACTGAAGCTTTCTTT. This translates into CAISYLGTEAFF.

This clonotype was counted at least ten times. The CDR3 loop reads CASSPGGTGGPRGQYF. The CDR3 DNA reads TGTGCCAGCAGCCCCGGAGGAACAGGGGGCCCCCGTGGGCAGTACTTC. J is TRBJ2-7 and V is TRBV6-1, with TRBD1 identical over 9 bases. The CDR3 is made up of 16 amino acids. Germline-derived CDR1 and CDR2 are MNHNS and SASEGT. The V and J ends lost 6 bases and 9 bases, in that order; junction bases with no gene match: 18.

This clonotype has ten or more counts. The gene calls are TRBV15 and TRBJ1-2; tentatively, D is TRBD1 (5 bases). The length of the CDR3 is 14 residues. The V and J ends lost 5 bases and 3 bases respectively, with 13 bases between them. Germline CDR1 and CDR2: LNHNV and YYDKDF (reference sequence). In nucleotides, the CDR3 is TGTGCCACCAGCGCAGAGCCACAGGACTATGGCTACACCTTC. Its translation: CATSAEPQDYGYTF.

The rearrangement joins TRBV14 to TRBJ2-1; 9 bases agree with TRBD2. V gave up 8 bases and J gave up 2 bases; unmatched junction bases: 4. CDR1 is SGHDN, CDR2 FVKESK, per germline. There are 14 residues in the CDR3. The CDR3 DNA is TGTGCCAGCGGGCTAGCGGGAACCTACAATGAGCAGTTCTTC. Translation gives CASGLAGTYNEQFF.